This TCR beta chain derives from a study of T cell responses to AZD1222 COVID-19 vaccine. CDR3 size: 13 residues. The ends were cut back, 0 bases at V and 5 bases at J, with 7 bases in the middle. CDR1 and CDR2 (germline): SGDLS, YYNGEE. Assay used: immunoSEQ multiplex PCR; TCRdb lists only in-frame clones, some missing. The repertoire has tens of thousands of clones, approximately 86% of them found once; the top ten carry 6.9%. V gene TRBV9 combines with J gene TRBJ2-3, with a tentative D call TRBD2 (5 bases). The source of this sequence is an adult who received the AZD1222 COVID-19 vaccine. Specimen: peripheral blood, collected 28 days after the second AZD1222 dose. The CDR3 DNA follows: TGTGCCAGCAGCGTAGCCCGGGGAGATACGCAGTATTTT. Amino acids: CASSVARGDTQYF.